What follows are 5 T cell receptor beta chains derived from one specimen sequenced in a study of blood T cell repertoires in COVID-19. Libraries were prepared by immunoSEQ multiplex PCR; TCRdb keeps only in-frame clonotypes and omits some of them. Here the sample spans fewer than 100,000 clones, roughly 88% being singletons. The sample was peripheral blood. The receptor source for this set is a human donor in a cohort sampled during active COVID-19.

The chain links TRBV2 to TRBJ2-5; D perhaps matches TRBD1 (5 bases). Germline CDR1 reads SNHLY; CDR2 reads FYNNEI. V lost 5 bases, J lost 0 bases, and 10 bases lay in between. The CDR3 spans 14 residues. Written as DNA, the CDR3 is TGTGCCAGCAGTATGACAGCCAACCAAGAGACCCAGTACTTC. This translates into CASSMTANQETQYF.

The CDR3 is CASSQGQGGSEAFF. In nucleotides, the CDR3 is TGTGCCAGCAGCCAAGGGCAGGGAGGGAGTGAAGCTTTCTTT. The chain carries TRBV3-1 (or the pseudogene TRBV3-2) and TRBJ1-1; D possibly corresponds to TRBD1 (5 bases). V gave up 1 base and J gave up 7 bases, with 13 bases separating them. The CDR3 consists of 14 residues. Per the germline V gene, CDR1 is LGHDT and CDR2 is YNNKEL (reference sequence).

This chain links TRBV6-2 or TRBV6-3 with TRBJ1-4; D call uncertain. Germline CDR1 reads MNHEY; CDR2 reads SVGEGT. The V gene lost 0 bases and the J gene lost 8 bases, with 7 bases spanning the gap. The CDR3 covers 13 residues. The CDR3 coding sequence is TGTGCCAGCAGTTACTCCGAGAAAGAAAAACTGTTTTTT. Protein sequence: CASSYSEKEKLFF.

J is TRBJ2-3 and V is TRBV11-2, with a weak D call TRBD2 (7 bases). The CDR3 is 17 residues long. V was clipped by 1 base and J by 3 bases, with 17 bases between them. Per the germline V gene, CDR1 is SGHAT and CDR2 is FQNNGV. The CDR3 region is CASSLGQRGGLTDTQYF. The CDR3 DNA sequence: TGTGCCAGCAGCTTAGGACAGAGGGGGGGCCTGACAGATACGCAGTATTTT.

The gene calls are TRBV2 and TRBJ1-2, with TRBD1 matching over 7 bases. Trimming removed 6 bases from V and 4 bases from J; junction bases left unmatched: 5. The CDR3 contains 13 residues. Germline V gene lookup returns CDR1 SNHLY and CDR2 FYNNEI. In DNA form, the CDR3 reads TGTGCCAGCAGAGGGGGCGCCATCTATGGCTACACCTTC. The encoded protein is CASRGGAIYGYTF.